This T cell receptor (beta chain) emerged from a study of T cell responses to AZD1222 COVID-19 vaccine. Study background: Second doses that came at about 4 or about 12 weeks were put together.

Whole-study findings and limits: Possibly, clonal diversity was underestimated; donors were largely white British and included more females.

This CDR3 has 13 amino acids. Trimming removed 0 bases from V and 6 bases from J, with 9 bases in between. Germline loops: CDR1 SGHAT, CDR2 FQNNGV. Here immunoSEQ multiplex PCR was the method, and the copy in TCRdb shows in-frame clones only, minus some. The repertoire holds 75,000 to 95,000 clones, with approximately 91% as singletons. To note about this clone: Its cognate antigen is unknown.

V gene TRBV11-2 combines with J gene TRBJ2-7, with D unclear. This clonotype was sampled from an adult in good health. This material consisted of peripheral blood, taken on day 0 of AZD1222 vaccination. CDR3: CASSLEGFGEQYF. CDR3 DNA: TGTGCCAGCAGCTTAGAGGGGTTTGGCGAGCAGTACTTC.